This T cell receptor beta chain is from a study of blood T cell repertoires in COVID-19. Across the whole study: Acute and convalescent COVID-19 samples came from the United States, Italy and Spain. PBMCs, B-cell-depleted T cells, or T cells provided the cDNA or gDNA that made up the material.

Under the authors' procedure: Quantification of nucleated cells was approximated via reference gene primer amplification. Measured with immunoSEQ multiplex PCR; TCRdb has only the in-frame clones, and not every one. The V and J calls and clone size come from that table; D and trimming were worked out from the DNA. The sample shows some 66,000 clones, around 82% of them seen only once. The clonotype originates from a man aged 55 to 70 with acute or convalescent COVID-19. Sequencing used peripheral blood.

The CDR3 DNA follows: TGTGCCACCAGCATTACAGGGTGGGGGACTGAAGCTTTCTTT. Protein product: CATSITGWGTEAFF. V and J are TRBV15 and TRBJ1-1; tentatively, D is TRBD1 (6 bases). The V end was cut by 4 bases, the J end by 5 bases, with 14 bases between. CDR1 is LNHNV, CDR2 YYDKDF, per germline (reference sequence). This CDR3 is built from 14 residues.